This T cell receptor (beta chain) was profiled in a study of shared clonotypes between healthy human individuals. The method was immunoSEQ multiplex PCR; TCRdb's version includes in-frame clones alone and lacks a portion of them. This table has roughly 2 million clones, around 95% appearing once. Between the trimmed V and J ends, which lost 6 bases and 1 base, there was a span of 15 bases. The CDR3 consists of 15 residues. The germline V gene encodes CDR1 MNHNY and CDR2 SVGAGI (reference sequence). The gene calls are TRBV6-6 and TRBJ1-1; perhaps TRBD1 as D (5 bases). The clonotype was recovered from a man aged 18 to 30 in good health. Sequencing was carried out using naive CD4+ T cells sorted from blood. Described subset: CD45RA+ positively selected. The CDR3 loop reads CASRRTRFSNTEAFF. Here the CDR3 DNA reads TGTGCCAGCAGACGGACACGGTTTTCGAACACTGAAGCTTTCTTT.